The sequence of this T cell receptor (beta chain) was determined in a study of blood T cell repertoires in COVID-19. At the level of the study: PBMCs, B-cell-depleted T cells, or T cells provided the cDNA or gDNA that made up the material.

Authors' analysis steps: Estimated nucleated cell counts came from reference gene primer amplification. TCRdb keeps only in-frame clones here, not all; method: immunoSEQ multiplex PCR. Clonal size and the V and J genes are those of that table, whereas D and trimming came from the DNA. The sample lists around 190,000 clones, approximately 85% seen once, with 6.5% to 9% in the top ten. V lost 8 bases and J 5 bases, leaving 23 bases between the germline ends. The germline CDR1 and CDR2 sequences are SGHAT and FQNNGV. There are 16 residues in the CDR3. This clonotype originated in a woman in her sixties with acute or convalescent COVID-19. The sequencing input was peripheral blood. This rearrangement joins TRBV11-2 to TRBJ2-3, with unresolved D. In DNA, the CDR3 is TGTGCCAGCGGAGATTCGGCGACGACGATGGTAGATACGCAGTATTTT. This translates into CASGDSATTMVDTQYF.